These T cell receptor beta chains were read from a single sample in a study of shared clonotypes between healthy human individuals. Assay used: immunoSEQ multiplex PCR; TCRdb lists only in-frame clones, some missing. The data hold approximately 1,000,000 clones, with around 77% observed a single time. The sequencing sample was made of memory CD4+ T cells from PBMCs. Receptors were obtained from a man between 18 and 35 years old in good health. Some clones in this sample may be carry-over from other donors' samples. CDR3s include the opening cysteine and the closing phenylalanine or tryptophan. D genes are given only for firm matches. Rows give clone size only sometimes, using once, few, many, or a class for an expanded clone.

>TRBV2|.|TRBJ1-2|.
TGTGCCAGCAGAGTCTTCTATGGCTACACCTTC
CASRVFYGYTF
>TRBV7-2|TRBD2|TRBJ2-1|.
TGTGCCAGCAGCTTCCAGCGGGAGGGAGGCCATGAGCAGTTCTTC
CASSFQREGGHEQFF
>TRBV5-1|TRBD1|TRBJ2-7|.
TGCGCCAGCACCCTTGGGGGACAGGGGTACGAGCAGTACTTC
CASTLGGQGYEQYF
>TRBV5-1|.|TRBJ2-3|.
TGCGCCAGCAGCTTGGGAAGGGGAAAGACTAGCACAGATACGCAGTATTTT
CASSLGRGKTSTDTQYF
>TRBV30|.|TRBJ2-5|.
TGTGCCTGGGGTGACAGGCGATTTAGGGAGACCCAGTACTTC
CAWGDRRFRETQYF
>TRBV4-1|TRBD1|TRBJ1-1|.
TGCGCCAGCAGCCCGACAGGGACTGAAGCTTTCTTT
CASSPTGTEAFF
>TRBV6-4|.|TRBJ2-1|.
TGTGCCAGCAGTGACCCAAAGGGGGCCTACAATGAGCAGTTCTTC
CASSDPKGAYNEQFF
>TRBV10-2|TRBD2|TRBJ2-7|.
TGCGCCAGCAGTTCCACTAGCGGGTACGAGCAGTACTTC
CASSSTSGYEQYF
>TRBV28|.|TRBJ2-7|.
TGTGCCAGCAGTTTATCTCAACTTTCCTACGAGCAGTACTTC
CASSLSQLSYEQYF
>TRBV18|.|TRBJ1-5|.
TGTGCCAGCTCACAGGGGACGGGGAGCGGGAATCAGCCCCAGCATTTT
CASSQGTGSGNQPQHF
>TRBV11-3|.|TRBJ1-6|.
TGTGCCAGCAGCTTAGGCGGTAATTCACCCCTCCACTTT
CASSLGGNSPLHF
>TRBV5-1|.|TRBJ2-1|once
TGCGCCAGCAGCTTGGTGGCAGCCTACAATGAGCAGTTCTTC
CASSLVAAYNEQFF
>TRBV5-1|TRBD2|TRBJ2-1|.
TGCGCCAGCAGCATACTTAGCGGGATAGCCGAGCAGTTCTTC
CASSILSGIAEQFF
>TRBV5-6|TRBD2|TRBJ2-5|.
TGTGCCAGCAGCATTGGGCATGGACTAGCGGGCTCCCAAGAGACCCAGTACTTC
CASSIGHGLAGSQETQYF
>TRBV7-2|.|TRBJ2-5|.
TGTGCCAGCAGCTCGAAGGCTGACGAGACCCAGTACTTC
CASSSKADETQYF
>TRBV28|.|TRBJ2-1|few
TGTGCCAGCCGGGTCTACAATGAGCAGTTCTTC
CASRVYNEQFF
>TRBV15|.|TRBJ1-2|.
TGTGCCACCAGCAGAGATAGAGGGATAGCCTATGGCTACACCTTC
CATSRDRGIAYGYTF
>TRBV9|.|TRBJ2-2|.
TGTGCCAGCATGGAACAGCCGAACACCGGGGAGCTGTTTTTT
CASMEQPNTGELFF
>TRBV27|.|TRBJ2-3|.
TGTGCCAGCAGTCCCCTTAGTATGCAAAGCACAGATACGCAGTATTTT
CASSPLSMQSTDTQYF
>TRBV18|.|TRBJ2-3|.
TGTGCCAGCTCATTTGTGGCCCCCGATACGCAGTATTTT
CASSFVAPDTQYF
>TRBV29-1|.|TRBJ1-3|.
TGCAGCGGCACCTCTGAAGGCAGGGGAAACACCATATATTTT
CSGTSEGRGNTIYF
>TRBV28|TRBD2|TRBJ2-7|many
TGTGCCAGCAGCCCAGCGGGAACAACCTCCTACGAGCAGTACTTC
CASSPAGTTSYEQYF
>TRBV9|TRBD2|TRBJ2-5|.
TGTGCCAGCAGCGTCTCACTAGCGGGGAACCGCCAAGAGACCCAGTACTTC
CASSVSLAGNRQETQYF
>TRBV7-2|.|TRBJ2-2|few
TGTGCCAGCAGCTTAGACGGCACCGGGGAGCTGTTTTTT
CASSLDGTGELFF
>TRBV7-9|.|TRBJ1-2|.
TGTGCCAGCAGCTTAGGTCGTCGGGCGAACTATGGCTACACCTTC
CASSLGRRANYGYTF
>TRBV10-3|.|TRBJ2-6|.
TGTGCCACCGAGGGACATAATGGGGAAAGGGCTGGGGCCAACGTCCTGACTTTC
CATEGHNGERAGANVLTF
>TRBV20-1|.|TRBJ1-1|few
TGCAGGGGGGTTTTGAACACTGAAGCTTTCTTT
CRGVLNTEAFF
>TRBV5-1|.|TRBJ1-2|.
TGCGCCAGCAGCTTGGGGCAACCGGACTATGGCTACACCTTC
CASSLGQPDYGYTF
>TRBV11-2|.|TRBJ1-1|.
TGTGCCAGCAGCTTTGGGACGGTCAACACTGAAGCTTTCTTT
CASSFGTVNTEAFF
>TRBV29-1|.|TRBJ1-1|.
TGCAGCGTTGGTCGGAACTTGAACACTGAAGCTTTCTTT
CSVGRNLNTEAFF
>TRBV23-1|.|TRBJ1-2|.
TGCGCCAGCAGTCTTCGGATTGTGCAGGGAGAAAAGGATGGCTACACCTTC
CASSLRIVQGEKDGYTF
>TRBV19|.|TRBJ2-7|.
TGTGCCAGTAGCGCAATCTTCGGACAGCGCTCCTACGAGCAGTACTTC
CASSAIFGQRSYEQYF
>TRBV9|.|TRBJ2-1|once
TGTGCCAGCAGCGTTCAGCGGGTTGACGATGAGCAGTTCTTC
CASSVQRVDDEQFF
>TRBV25-1|.|TRBJ1-1|.
TGTGCCAGCAGTGAATCTGGGCGATATGACACTGAAGCTTTCTTT
CASSESGRYDTEAFF
>TRBV7-3|.|TRBJ1-5|.
TGTGCCAGCGCTGAGGGGGATAATCAGCCCCAGCATTTT
CASAEGDNQPQHF
>TRBV9|.|TRBJ1-2|.
TGTGCCAGCAGCGTAGGGTCCCTTTCTGACGGCTACACCTTC
CASSVGSLSDGYTF
>TRBV28|.|TRBJ2-1|.
TGTGCCAGCAGTTCCCCCGGGACAAGCCTAAGGGGTGAGCAGTTCTTC
CASSSPGTSLRGEQFF
>TRBV18|.|TRBJ1-5|.
TGTGCCAGCTCTCCTCCGGGGGCAGAGCAGCCCCAGCATTTT
CASSPPGAEQPQHF
>TRBV14|.|TRBJ2-2|.
TGTGCCAGCAGCCGCACCAATCCCAGGCGAACCGGGGAGCTGTTTTTT
CASSRTNPRRTGELFF
>TRBV6-4|.|TRBJ2-6|few
TGTGCCAGCAGTGACGGGGAAACTGGGGCCAACGTCCTGACTTTC
CASSDGETGANVLTF
>TRBV28|.|TRBJ1-3|once
TGTGCCAGCAGTTTTCTTCCAGGCAGTACTGGAAACACCATATATTTT
CASSFLPGSTGNTIYF
>TRBV4-2|TRBD2|TRBJ2-7|.
TGTGCCAGCAGCCACCAGGCTAGCGGTGACTACGAGCAGTACTTC
CASSHQASGDYEQYF
>TRBV30|.|TRBJ1-3|.
TGTGCCTGGAGTCCCTTCTCCGGAAACACCATATATTTT
CAWSPFSGNTIYF